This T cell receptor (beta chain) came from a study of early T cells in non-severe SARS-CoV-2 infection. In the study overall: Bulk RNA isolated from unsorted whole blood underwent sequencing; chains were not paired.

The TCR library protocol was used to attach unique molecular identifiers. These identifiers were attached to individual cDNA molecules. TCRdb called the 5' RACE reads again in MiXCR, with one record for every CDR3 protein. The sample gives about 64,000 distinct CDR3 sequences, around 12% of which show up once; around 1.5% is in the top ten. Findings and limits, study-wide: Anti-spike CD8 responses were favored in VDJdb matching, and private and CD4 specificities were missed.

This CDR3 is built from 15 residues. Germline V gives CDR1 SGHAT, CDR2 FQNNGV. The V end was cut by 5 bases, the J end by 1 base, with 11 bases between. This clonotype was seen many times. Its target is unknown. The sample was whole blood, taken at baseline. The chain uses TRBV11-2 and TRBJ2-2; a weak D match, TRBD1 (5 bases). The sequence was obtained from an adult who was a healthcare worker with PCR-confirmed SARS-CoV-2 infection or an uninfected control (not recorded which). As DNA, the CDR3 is TGTGCCAGCAGCCTACGGCAGGGGAACACCGGGGAGCTGTTTTTT. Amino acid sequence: CASSLRQGNTGELFF.